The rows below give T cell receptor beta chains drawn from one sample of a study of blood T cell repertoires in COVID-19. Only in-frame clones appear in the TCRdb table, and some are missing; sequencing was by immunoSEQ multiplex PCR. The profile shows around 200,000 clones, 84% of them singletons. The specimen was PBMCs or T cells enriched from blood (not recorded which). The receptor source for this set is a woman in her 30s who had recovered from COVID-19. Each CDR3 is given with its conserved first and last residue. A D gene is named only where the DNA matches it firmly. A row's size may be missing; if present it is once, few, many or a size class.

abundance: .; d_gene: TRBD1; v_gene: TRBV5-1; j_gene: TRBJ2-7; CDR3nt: TGCGCCAGCAGTTTAGGACAGGGGAAACACGAGCAGTACTTC; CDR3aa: CASSLGQGKHEQYF
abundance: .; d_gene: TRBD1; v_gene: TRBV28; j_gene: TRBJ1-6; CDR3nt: TGTGCCAGCAGTTTATCCGGGACAGGCCTCGATAATTCACCCCTCCACTTT; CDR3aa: CASSLSGTGLDNSPLHF
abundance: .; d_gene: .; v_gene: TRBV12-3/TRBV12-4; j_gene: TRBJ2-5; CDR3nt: TGTGCCAGCAGTTCAGGGGAAGAGACCCAGTACTTC; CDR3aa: CASSSGEETQYF
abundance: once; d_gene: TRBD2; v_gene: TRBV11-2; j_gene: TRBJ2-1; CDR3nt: TGTGCCAGCAGCCCCAGGGACTACGGGGAGCAGTTCTTC; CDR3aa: CASSPRDYGEQFF
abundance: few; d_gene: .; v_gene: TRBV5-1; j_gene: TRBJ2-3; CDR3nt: TGCGCCAGCAGCTTGGAGGGAGCCAAGTATCCAGATACGCAGTATTTT; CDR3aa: CASSLEGAKYPDTQYF
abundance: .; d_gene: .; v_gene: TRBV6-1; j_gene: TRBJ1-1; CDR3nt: TGTGCCAGCAGTGACAGGGGTGTCACTGAAGCTTTCTTT; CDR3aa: CASSDRGVTEAFF
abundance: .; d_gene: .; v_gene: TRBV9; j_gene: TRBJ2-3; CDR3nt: TGTGCCAGCAGCTTTACCTCGCAGGGATCGCAGTATTTT; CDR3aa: CASSFTSQGSQYF
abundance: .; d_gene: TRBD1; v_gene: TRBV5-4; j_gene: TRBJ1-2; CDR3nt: TGTGCCAGCAGCCCACCGGGACAGGGGGCGTGGGGCTACACCTTC; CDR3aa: CASSPPGQGAWGYTF
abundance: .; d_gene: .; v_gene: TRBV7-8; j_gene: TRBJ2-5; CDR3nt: TGTGCCAGCAGCTTAGCGAGCCAAGAGACCCAGTACTTC; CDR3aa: CASSLASQETQYF
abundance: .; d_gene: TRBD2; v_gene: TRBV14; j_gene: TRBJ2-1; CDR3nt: TGTGCCAGCAGCCAAGATCCGGGAGGGCGCGGGCAGTTCTTC; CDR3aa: CASSQDPGGRGQFF
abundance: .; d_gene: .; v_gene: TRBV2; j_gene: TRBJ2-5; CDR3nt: TGTGCCAGCAGTCCTCGAACTAGGAGGACGGAGACCCAGTACTTC; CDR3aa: CASSPRTRRTETQYF
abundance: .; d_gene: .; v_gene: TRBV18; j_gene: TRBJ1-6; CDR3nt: TGTGCCAGCTCGGGGGACGGGAGCTCCTATAATTCACCCCTCCACTTT; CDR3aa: CASSGDGSSYNSPLHF
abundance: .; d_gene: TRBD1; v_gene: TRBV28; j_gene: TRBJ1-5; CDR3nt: TGTGCCAGCAGGGTAACAGGGGGCAGTCAGCCCCAGCATTTT; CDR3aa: CASRVTGGSQPQHF
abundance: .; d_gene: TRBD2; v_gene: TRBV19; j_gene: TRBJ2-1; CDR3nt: TGTGCCAGTACGGGACTAGCAAGGAATGAGCAGTTCTTC; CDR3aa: CASTGLARNEQFF
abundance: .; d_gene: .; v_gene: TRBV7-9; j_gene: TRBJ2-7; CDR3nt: TGTGCCAGCAGTTTCGGCGGGGAGCAGTACTTC; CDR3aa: CASSFGGEQYF
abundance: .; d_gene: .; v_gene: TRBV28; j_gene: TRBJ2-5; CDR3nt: TGTGCCAGCAGTTTGTGGCAGGGGGGTAGGGAGACCCAGTACTTC; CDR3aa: CASSLWQGGRETQYF
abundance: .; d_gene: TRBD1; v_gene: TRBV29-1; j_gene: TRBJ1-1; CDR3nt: TGCAGCGTTGACCCTTCGGGACAGGGGGGTAGAGGCACTGAAGCTTTCTTT; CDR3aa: CSVDPSGQGGRGTEAFF
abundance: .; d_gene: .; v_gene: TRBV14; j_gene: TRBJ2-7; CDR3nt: TGTGCCAGCAGCCAAGGGCGGGGCAGGACCTACGAGCAGTACTTC; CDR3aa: CASSQGRGRTYEQYF
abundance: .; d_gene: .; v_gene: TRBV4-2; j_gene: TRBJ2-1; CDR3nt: TGTGCCAGCAGCCAAGATCATGGTAGTAAGAGGTACAATGAGCAGTTCTTC; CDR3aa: CASSQDHGSKRYNEQFF
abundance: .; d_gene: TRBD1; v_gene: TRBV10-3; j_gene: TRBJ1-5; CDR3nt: TGTGCCATCAGTGACGGGGACAGGGGTCTTCAGCCCCAGCATTTT; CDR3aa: CAISDGDRGLQPQHF
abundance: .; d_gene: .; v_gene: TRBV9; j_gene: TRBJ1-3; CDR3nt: TGTGCCAGCAGCGCGCGGGGGGCTTCTGGAAACACCATATATTTT; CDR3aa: CASSARGASGNTIYF
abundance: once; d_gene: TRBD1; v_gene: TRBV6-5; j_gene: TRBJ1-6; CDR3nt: TGTGCCAGCAGTTACCCGACAGGGCGGAATTCACCCCTCCACTTT; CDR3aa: CASSYPTGRNSPLHF
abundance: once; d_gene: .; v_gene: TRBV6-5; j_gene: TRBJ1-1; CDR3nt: TGTGCCAGCAGAGAGGCGAACACTGAAGCTTTCTTT; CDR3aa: CASREANTEAFF
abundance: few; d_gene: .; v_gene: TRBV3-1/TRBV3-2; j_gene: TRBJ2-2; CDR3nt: TGTGCCAGCAGCCAAGGGGGTAGCGGGAACACCGGGGAGCTGTTTTTT; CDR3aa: CASSQGGSGNTGELFF
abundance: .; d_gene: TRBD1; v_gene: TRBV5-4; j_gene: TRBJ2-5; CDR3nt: TGTGCCAGCAGCTCAGGGACAGGTCGATTGCTAGAGACCCAGTACTTC; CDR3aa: CASSSGTGRLLETQYF
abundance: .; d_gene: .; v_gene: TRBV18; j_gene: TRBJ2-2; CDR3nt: TGTGCCAGCTCACCATCAACAGGGTTCACCGGGGAGCTGTTTTTT; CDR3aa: CASSPSTGFTGELFF
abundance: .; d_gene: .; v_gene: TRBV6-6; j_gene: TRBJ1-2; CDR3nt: TGTGCCAGCAGTACCTCAGGGGCAACGAACTATGGCTACACCTTC; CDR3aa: CASSTSGATNYGYTF
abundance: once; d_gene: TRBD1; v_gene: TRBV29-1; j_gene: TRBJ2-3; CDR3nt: TGCAGCGTTGAAACCCGGACAGGGAGTGGTATTGATACGCAGTATTTT; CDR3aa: CSVETRTGSGIDTQYF
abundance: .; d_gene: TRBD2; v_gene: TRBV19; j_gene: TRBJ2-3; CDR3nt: TGTGCCAGTAGTATGAGCGGGAGCTTATCATTCAGGTCGAGTACAGATACGCAGTATTTT; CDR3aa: CASSMSGSLSFRSSTDTQYF
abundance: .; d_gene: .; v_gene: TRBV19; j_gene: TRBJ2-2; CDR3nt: TGTGCCAGTATTTCCTTGGGCAGGGGAAAGACCGGGGAGCTGTTTTTT; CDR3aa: CASISLGRGKTGELFF
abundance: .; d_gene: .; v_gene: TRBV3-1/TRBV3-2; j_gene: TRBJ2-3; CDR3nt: TGTGCCAGCAGCCCCCGGGCAGGGTGGGGCACAGATACGCAGTATTTT; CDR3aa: CASSPRAGWGTDTQYF
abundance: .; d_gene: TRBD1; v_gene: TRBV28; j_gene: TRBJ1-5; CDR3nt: TGTGCCAGCAGTTCAAACAGGGGCGACCAGCCCCAGCATTTT; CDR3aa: CASSSNRGDQPQHF
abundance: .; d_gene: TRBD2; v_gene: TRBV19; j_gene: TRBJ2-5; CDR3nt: TGTGCCAGTAGTTCGCGGGGGGCCGCCCTGCAAGAGACCCAGTACTTC; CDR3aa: CASSSRGAALQETQYF
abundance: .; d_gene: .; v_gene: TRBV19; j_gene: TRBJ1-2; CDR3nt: TGTGCCAGTAGTATTTTAGTTTGGCAGAAGCGCGGCTATGGCTACACCTTC; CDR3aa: CASSILVWQKRGYGYTF
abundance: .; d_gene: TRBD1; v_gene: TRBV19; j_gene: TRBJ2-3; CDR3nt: TGTGCCAGTAGCCCTTACAGGGGATACGCAGATACGCAGTATTTT; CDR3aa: CASSPYRGYADTQYF
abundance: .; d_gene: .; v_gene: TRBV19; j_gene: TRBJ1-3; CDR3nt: TGTGCCAGTAGCCTCGGGACAAACTCTGGAAACACCATATATTTT; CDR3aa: CASSLGTNSGNTIYF
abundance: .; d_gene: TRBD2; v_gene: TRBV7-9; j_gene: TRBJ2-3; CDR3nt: TGTGCCAGCAGCTTACCAAGACTAGCGGGAGCTAGCACAGATACGCAGTATTTT; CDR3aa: CASSLPRLAGASTDTQYF
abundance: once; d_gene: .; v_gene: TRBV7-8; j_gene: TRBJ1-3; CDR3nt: TGTGCCAGCAGCTCCAACATAGGAAACACCATATATTTT; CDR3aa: CASSSNIGNTIYF
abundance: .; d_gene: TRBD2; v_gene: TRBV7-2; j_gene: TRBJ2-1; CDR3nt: TGTGCCAGTGGACTAGCGGGACTCAATGAGCAGTTCTTC; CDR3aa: CASGLAGLNEQFF